The rows below give T cell receptor beta chains drawn from one sample of a study of blood T cell repertoires in COVID-19. TCRdb's table, derived via immunoSEQ multiplex PCR, lists solely in-frame clones and lacks some. The data show hundreds of thousands of clones, about 83% seen once. Sequencing used peripheral blood. Receptors were obtained from a woman aged 50 to 65 with acute or convalescent COVID-19. Each CDR3 is given with its conserved first and last residue. The D gene is left open where the match is weak. Only part of the rows carry a size: once, few, many, or a class if the clone is expanded.

d_call	v_call	cdr3_length	j_call	clone_size	cdr3_aa	cdr3_nt
.	TRBV27	15	TRBJ2-5	.	CASSFGVRQGETQYF	TGTGCCAGCAGTTTCGGTGTGCGGCAGGGAGAGACCCAGTACTTC
.	TRBV19	16	TRBJ1-1	once	CASSPFASNMNTEAFF	TGTGCCAGTAGTCCATTCGCCTCGAACATGAACACTGAAGCTTTCTTT
.	TRBV2	17	TRBJ1-3	.	CASSLQGNSNSGNTIYF	TGTGCCAGCAGTTTACAGGGCAATTCGAATTCTGGAAACACCATATATTTT
TRBD1	TRBV29-1	13	TRBJ1-1	.	CSAHRGKNTEAFF	TGCAGCGCTCACAGGGGGAAGAACACTGAAGCTTTCTTT
.	TRBV4-2	17	TRBJ2-7	.	CASSPTRAKTQTYEQYF	TGTGCCAGCAGCCCCACCAGGGCGAAAACCCAGACCTACGAGCAGTACTTC
TRBD2	TRBV30	17	TRBJ2-7	.	CAWTAGYWSSGSYEQYF	TGTGCCTGGACGGCAGGGTATTGGTCTAGCGGGAGTTACGAGCAGTACTTC
TRBD1	TRBV10-3	16	TRBJ2-1	.	CAIMDRAGRSYNEQFF	TGTGCCATAATGGACAGGGCGGGTCGGTCCTACAATGAGCAGTTCTTC
.	TRBV6-5	14	TRBJ1-5	few	CASSRLTADQPQHF	TGTGCCAGCAGTAGGCTCACAGCGGATCAGCCCCAGCATTTT
TRBD1	TRBV7-8	17	TRBJ1-5	.	CASSSNRGQYSNQPQHF	TGTGCCAGCAGCTCGAACAGGGGCCAGTATAGCAATCAGCCCCAGCATTTT
.	TRBV13	13	TRBJ2-4	.	CASSLPGGRIQYF	TGTGCCAGCAGCCTACCCGGAGGGAGAATTCAGTACTTC
TRBD2	TRBV14	14	TRBJ2-7	.	CASSPQAGLFEQYF	TGTGCCAGCAGCCCCCAAGCGGGGCTCTTTGAGCAGTACTTC
TRBD2	TRBV5-1	18	TRBJ2-3	.	CASSLRLAGPPSTDTQYF	TGCGCCAGCAGCTTGAGACTAGCGGGACCCCCGAGCACAGATACGCAGTATTTT
TRBD2	TRBV19	18	TRBJ2-3	.	CASSFPPGLAGSTDTQYF	TGTGCCAGTAGTTTCCCCCCGGGACTAGCGGGGAGCACAGATACGCAGTATTTT
TRBD1	TRBV5-1	15	TRBJ2-7	.	CASSPGQGVGNEQYF	TGCGCCAGCAGCCCAGGACAGGGGGTGGGGAACGAGCAGTACTTC
.	TRBV11-2	12	TRBJ2-1	.	CASSLFPGEQFF	TGTGCCAGCAGCTTATTCCCGGGGGAGCAGTTCTTC
.	TRBV11-3	13	TRBJ2-3	.	CASSPPAGDTQYF	TGTGCCAGCAGCCCCCCAGCGGGAGATACGCAGTATTTT
.	TRBV12-3/TRBV12-4	13	TRBJ2-7	.	CASSLGQIYEQYF	TGTGCCAGCAGTTTAGGGCAGATCTACGAGCAGTACTTC
TRBD1	TRBV20-1	10	TRBJ1-2	.	CSADRDGYTF	TGCAGTGCAGACAGGGATGGCTACACCTTC
.	TRBV5-6	14	TRBJ2-7	.	CASSHPTTSYEQYF	TGTGCCAGCAGCCACCCGACAACCTCCTACGAGCAGTACTTC
TRBD2	TRBV6-5	14	TRBJ2-5	.	CASSYRAGGETQYF	TGTGCCAGCAGTTACAGGGCGGGAGGGGAGACCCAGTACTTC
.	TRBV11-2	13	TRBJ1-1	.	CASSLAGMAVAFF	TGTGCCAGCAGCTTAGCAGGGATGGCGGTAGCTTTCTTT
.	TRBV30	15	TRBJ1-2	.	CAWSVLTGSNYGYTF	TGTGCCTGGAGTGTATTGACAGGTTCTAACTATGGCTACACCTTC
TRBD1	TRBV28	12	TRBJ2-7	.	CASSPDRVEQYF	TGTGCCAGCAGCCCGGACAGGGTCGAGCAGTACTTC
.	TRBV6-2/TRBV6-3	19	TRBJ2-5	.	CASSQPGGVGYRTVETQYF	TGTGCCAGCAGTCAACCCGGGGGTGTCGGCTATCGCACGGTGGAGACCCAGTACTTC
.	TRBV6-5	14	TRBJ1-5	.	CASRTDTANQPQHF	TGTGCCAGCAGGACAGACACCGCCAATCAGCCCCAGCATTTT
TRBD1	TRBV6-5	14	TRBJ1-5	.	CASGGQGLGRPQHF	TGTGCCAGCGGGGGACAGGGTCTCGGTCGGCCCCAGCATTTT
.	TRBV6-5	15	TRBJ2-1	.	CASRAISDSYNEQFF	TGTGCCAGCAGGGCGATTAGCGACTCCTACAATGAGCAGTTCTTC
.	TRBV7-9	14	TRBJ2-2	.	CASSSGQESGELFF	TGTGCCAGCAGCTCCGGTCAGGAATCCGGGGAGCTGTTTTTT
TRBD1	TRBV11-2	15	TRBJ2-7	.	CASSSIRTGANEQYF	TGTGCCAGCAGCTCAATCCGGACAGGGGCCAACGAGCAGTACTTC
.	TRBV7-3	14	TRBJ2-1	.	CASSSRVGVREQFF	TGTGCCAGCAGCTCCAGAGTAGGGGTTAGGGAGCAGTTCTTC
TRBD1	TRBV7-7	14	TRBJ1-4	.	CASSPTGQGGKLFF	TGTGCTAGCAGCCCGACCGGACAGGGAGGAAAACTGTTTTTT
TRBD1	TRBV5-1	14	TRBJ2-1	once	CATSPGGSYNEQFF	TGCGCCACCTCCCCAGGGGGCTCCTACAATGAGCAGTTCTTC
TRBD1	TRBV10-2	13	TRBJ2-3	.	CATRDRGTDTQYF	TGCGCCACCCGAGACAGGGGCACAGATACGCAGTATTTT
TRBD2	TRBV15	16	TRBJ2-3	.	CATSRGGSGRADTQYF	TGTGCCACCAGCAGGGGGGGTAGCGGGAGGGCCGATACGCAGTATTTT
TRBD2	TRBV5-4	16	TRBJ2-3	.	CASRRLTSGSTDTQYF	TGTGCCAGCAGGCGACTGACTAGCGGGAGTACAGATACGCAGTATTTT
.	TRBV11-3	14	TRBJ2-4	.	CASSLGGAKNIQYF	TGTGCCAGCAGCTTGGGGGGAGCCAAAAACATTCAGTACTTC
.	TRBV5-1	16	TRBJ2-7	.	CASSLFGWGDSYEQYF	TGCGCCAGCAGCTTGTTTGGATGGGGAGACTCCTACGAGCAGTACTTC
.	TRBV12-3/TRBV12-4	13	TRBJ1-3	.	CASSPRQGNTIYF	TGTGCCAGCAGCCCAAGGCAGGGCAACACCATATATTTT
TRBD2	TRBV27	17	TRBJ2-5	.	CASSLLGTSGFVGTQYF	TGTGCCAGCAGTTTATTGGGGACTAGCGGATTTGTGGGGACCCAGTACTTC
TRBD1	TRBV24-1	14	TRBJ2-7	.	CATSDGQVSYEQYF	TGTGCCACCAGTGATGGACAGGTCTCCTACGAGCAGTACTTC
.	TRBV5-4	17	TRBJ2-5	.	CASSSGSIITFGETQYF	TGTGCCAGCAGCTCCGGGAGTATAATCACCTTCGGGGAGACCCAGTACTTC
TRBD1	TRBV19	16	TRBJ2-3	.	CASSIGGQGRTDTQYF	TGTGCCAGTAGTATAGGGGGACAGGGGCGGACAGATACGCAGTATTTT
.	TRBV29-1	14	TRBJ2-2	.	CSVLGLPNTGELFF	TGCAGCGTCCTGGGACTTCCGAACACCGGGGAGCTGTTTTTT